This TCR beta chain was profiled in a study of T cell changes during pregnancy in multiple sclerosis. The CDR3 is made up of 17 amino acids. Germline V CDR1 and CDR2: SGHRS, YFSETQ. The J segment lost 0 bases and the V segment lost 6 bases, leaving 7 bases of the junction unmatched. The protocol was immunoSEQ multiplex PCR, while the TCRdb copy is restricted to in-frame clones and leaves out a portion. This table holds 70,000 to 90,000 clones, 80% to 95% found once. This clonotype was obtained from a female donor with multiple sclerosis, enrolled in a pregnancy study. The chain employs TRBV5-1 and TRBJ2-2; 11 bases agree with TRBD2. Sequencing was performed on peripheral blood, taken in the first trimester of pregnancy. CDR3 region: CASTKTSGAANTGELFF. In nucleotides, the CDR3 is TGCGCCAGCACCAAGACTAGCGGGGCCGCGAACACCGGGGAGCTGTTTTTT.